This T cell receptor (beta chain) was found in a study of OX40 agonist ivuxolimab in advanced cancers. Clones were read by immunoSEQ multiplex PCR, and TCRdb kept only the in-frame ones, dropping some. The data show roughly 15,000 clones, with roughly 73% seen just once and 25% to 30% held by the top ten. The CDR3 contains 14 residues. Germline trimming cut 11 bases from V and 2 bases from J; bases unmatched to any gene: 8. The germline CDR1 and CDR2 sequences are SNHLY and FYNNEI. The chain joins TRBV2 to TRBJ2-1, with 8 bases matching TRBD2. This specimen consisted of CD4+ or CD8+ T cells sorted from blood, obtained in a trial of the OX40 agonist ivuxolimab. The source of this sequence is an adult with an advanced solid tumor such as melanoma, head and neck, liver or kidney cancer. CDR3 in DNA: TGTGCCCACATCGGAGCGGGGGCCTACAATGAGCAGTTCTTC. Amino acids: CAHIGAGAYNEQFF.